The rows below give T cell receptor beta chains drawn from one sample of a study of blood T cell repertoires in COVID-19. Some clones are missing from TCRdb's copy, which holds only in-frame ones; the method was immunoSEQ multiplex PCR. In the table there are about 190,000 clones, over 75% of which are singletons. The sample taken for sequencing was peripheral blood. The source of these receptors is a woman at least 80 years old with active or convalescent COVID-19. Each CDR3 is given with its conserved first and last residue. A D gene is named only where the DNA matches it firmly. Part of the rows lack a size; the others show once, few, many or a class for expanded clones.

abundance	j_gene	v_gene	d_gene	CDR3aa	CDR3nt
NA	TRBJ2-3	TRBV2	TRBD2	CASSVGTSVGTQYF	TGTGCCAGCAGTGTGGGGACTAGCGTGGGTACGCAGTATTTT
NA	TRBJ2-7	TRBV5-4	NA	CASSSGSVQQYF	TGTGCCAGCAGCTCAGGTTCGGTGCAGCAGTACTTC
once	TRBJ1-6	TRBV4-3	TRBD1	CASSQEQTGLGRNSPLHF	TGCGCCAGCAGCCAAGAACAGACAGGGCTAGGAAGGAATTCACCCCTCCACTTT
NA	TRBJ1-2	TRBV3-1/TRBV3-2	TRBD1	CASSQDPGTGVSYTF	TGTGCCAGCAGCCAAGATCCCGGGACAGGGGTGTCCTACACCTTC
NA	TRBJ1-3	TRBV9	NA	CASSESLLGGSGNTIYF	TGTGCCAGCAGCGAGTCCCTCCTCGGTGGCTCTGGAAACACCATATATTTT
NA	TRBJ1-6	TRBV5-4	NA	CASSLRGRGSNSPLHF	TGTGCCAGCAGCTTGAGAGGACGGGGTAGTAATTCACCCCTCCACTTT
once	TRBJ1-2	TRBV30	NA	CAWSLGQGQSNYGYTF	TGTGCCTGGAGCTTGGGTCAGGGCCAGTCTAACTATGGCTACACCTTC
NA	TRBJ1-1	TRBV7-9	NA	CASSPPGLAPLFAFF	TGTGCCAGCAGCCCCCCGGGACTTGCCCCCCTTTTTGCTTTCTTT
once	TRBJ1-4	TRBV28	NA	CASSFLQGGAEKLFF	TGTGCCAGCAGTTTCCTACAGGGAGGGGCGGAAAAACTGTTTTTT
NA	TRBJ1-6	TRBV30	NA	CAWRQTDYTQFSSPLHF	TGTGCCTGGAGGCAAACCGATTACACACAGTTTAGTTCACCCCTCCACTTT
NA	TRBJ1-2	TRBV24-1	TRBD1	CATSDPGQGRGYGYTF	TGTGCCACCAGTGACCCAGGACAGGGACGGGGCTATGGCTACACCTTC
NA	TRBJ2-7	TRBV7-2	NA	CASSLSVAYEQYF	TGTGCCAGCAGCTTATCGGTGGCCTACGAGCAGTACTTC
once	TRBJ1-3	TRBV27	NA	CASSHLGQTGNTIYF	TGTGCCAGCAGTCATCTGGGACAAACTGGAAACACCATATATTTT
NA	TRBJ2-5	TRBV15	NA	CATSSYQETQYF	TGTGCCACCAGCAGCTACCAAGAGACCCAGTACTTC
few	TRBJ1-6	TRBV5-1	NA	CASSYALQGAALHF	TGCGCCAGCAGCTATGCCTTACAGGGAGCAGCCCTCCACTTT
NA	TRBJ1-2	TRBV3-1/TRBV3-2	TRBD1	CASRLQGADDYGYTF	TGTGCCAGCAGACTACAGGGGGCAGATGACTATGGCTACACCTTC
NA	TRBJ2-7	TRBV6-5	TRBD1	CASRRDSYEQYF	TGTGCCAGCAGGAGGGACAGCTACGAGCAGTACTTC
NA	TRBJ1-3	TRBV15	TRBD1	CATTEGQGLSGNTIYF	TGTGCCACCACTGAGGGACAGGGGCTATCTGGAAACACCATATATTTT
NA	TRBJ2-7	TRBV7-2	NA	CASSPIWVDRLNEQYF	TGTGCCAGCAGCCCTATTTGGGTGGACAGACTGAACGAGCAGTACTTC
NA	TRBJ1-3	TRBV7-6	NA	CASSLALSGNTIYF	TGTGCCAGCAGCTTAGCTCTCTCTGGAAACACCATATATTTT
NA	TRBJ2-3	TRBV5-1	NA	CASSPGQPTTDTQYF	TGCGCCAGCAGCCCTGGACAGCCCACCACAGATACGCAGTATTTT
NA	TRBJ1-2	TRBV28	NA	CASSLSPGVDGNYGYTF	TGTGCCAGCAGTTTATCCCCGGGGGTGGACGGGAACTATGGCTACACCTTC
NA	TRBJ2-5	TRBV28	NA	CASRPAGNGETQYF	TGTGCCAGCAGGCCGGCAGGGAATGGCGAGACCCAGTACTTC
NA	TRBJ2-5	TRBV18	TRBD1	CASSPGQGETQYF	TGTGCCAGCTCACCGGGACAGGGTGAGACCCAGTACTTC
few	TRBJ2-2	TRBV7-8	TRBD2	CASSLVGGGSNTGELFF	TGTGCCAGCAGCTTAGTAGGCGGGGGGTCAAACACCGGGGAGCTGTTTTTT
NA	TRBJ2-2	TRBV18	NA	CASSPRAGESGELFF	TGTGCCAGCTCACCACGGGCAGGGGAATCCGGGGAGCTGTTTTTT
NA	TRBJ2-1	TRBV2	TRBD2	CASSVASGAYNEQFF	TGTGCCAGCAGTGTTGCTAGCGGGGCTTACAATGAGCAGTTCTTC
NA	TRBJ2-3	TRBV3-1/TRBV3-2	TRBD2	CASRVSGGTTDTQYF	TGTGCCAGCAGGGTTAGCGGGGGGACCACAGATACGCAGTATTTT
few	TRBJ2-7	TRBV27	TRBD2	CASTVRWGGVYEQYF	TGTGCCAGCACCGTAAGGTGGGGGGGAGTCTACGAGCAGTACTTC
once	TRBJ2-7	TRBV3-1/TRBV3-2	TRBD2	CASRLAGEQYF	TGTGCCAGCAGACTAGCGGGTGAGCAGTACTTC
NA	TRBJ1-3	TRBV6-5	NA	CASTSGGAGNTIYF	TGTGCCAGTACCTCGGGGGGAGCCGGAAACACCATATATTTT
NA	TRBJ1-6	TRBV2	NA	CASSEEVAGNSPLHF	TGTGCCAGCAGTGAAGAGGTGGCAGGGAATTCACCCCTCCACTTT